The 25 T cell receptor beta chains in this list originate from one sample, sequenced in a study of cytomegalovirus exposure and HLA in healthy donors. Primers included in the PCR were 60 Vbeta and 13 Jbeta primers. Assay: immunoSEQ multiplex PCR; the TCRdb copy retains only in-frame clones and omits some. The data show roughly 170,000 clones, approximately 77% seen once. The source material was PBMCs. These receptors came from a female donor in good health and CMV-seronegative.

The rearrangement links TRBV14 to TRBJ1-4, with 7 bases fitting TRBD1. The CDR3 runs to 16 residues. Germline V gives CDR1 SGHDN, CDR2 FVKESK. V shed 3 bases and J 2 bases; nucleotides not matched to a gene: 6. Written as DNA, the CDR3 is TGTGCCAGCAGCCAGCGGCCAGGGGGGACTAATGAAAAACTGTTTTTT. Amino acid sequence: CASSQRPGGTNEKLFF. The complete variable domain, with remaining parts taken from reference TRBV14 and TRBJ1-4, reads EAGVTQFPSHSVIEKGQTVTLRCDPISGHDNLYWYRRVMGKEIKFLLHFVKESKQDESGMPNNRFLAERTGGTYSTLKVQPAELEDSGVYFCASSQRPGGTNEKLFFGSGTQLSVL.

Here the CDR3 reads CASSVAPVGQGNNEQFF. The CDR3 bases are TGTGCCAGCAGCGTAGCTCCCGTGGGGCAGGGAAACAATGAGCAGTTCTTC. This chain links TRBV9 with TRBJ2-1; D might be TRBD1 (5 bases). Trimming stripped 0 bases from V and 5 bases from J, with 18 bases between. CDR1 and CDR2 (germline): SGDLS, YYNGEE. This CDR3 is built from 17 residues.

The genes are TRBV28 and TRBJ1-3; 10 nucleotides agree with TRBD1. Looked up from germline, CDR1 is MDHEN and CDR2 is SYDVKM. The CDR3 consists of 15 residues. Trimming at V came to 10 bases and at J to 2 bases, leaving 8 bases not matched to a gene. CDR3 residues: CATQRQGAPGNTIYF. CDR3 coding DNA: TGTGCCACCCAAAGACAGGGGGCGCCTGGAAACACCATATATTTT.

The CDR3 nucleotides are TGCGCCAGCAGCCAAGATCAGAAGCGGGGCACAGATACGCAGTATTTT. It encodes CASSQDQKRGTDTQYF. This chain joins TRBV4-3 and TRBJ2-3; D is possibly TRBD2 (6 bases). The CDR3 has 16 residues. Germline CDR1 LGHNA, CDR2 YSLEER. Deletions cut 0 bases from V and 1 base from J, with 11 bases between.

This clone has a single count. The CDR3 loop is CASSDPGTGGRGNQPQHF. CDR3 DNA: TGTGCCAGCAGCGATCCCGGGACAGGGGGCCGGGGCAATCAGCCCCAGCATTTT. The chain links TRBV2 to TRBJ1-5, with TRBD1 matching over 12 bases. V trimming: 6 bases; J trimming: 2 bases; junction bases outside the gene matches: 11. Germline V CDR1 and CDR2: SNHLY, FYNNEI. The CDR3 contains 18 residues.

J is TRBJ2-7 and V is TRBV5-5, with D possibly matching TRBD2 (7 bases). Germline V gene data show CDR1 as SGHKS and CDR2 as YYEKEE (reference sequence). The CDR3 sequence is 15 residues long. Trimming took 3 bases from V and 6 from J, leaving 19 bases between them. CDR3 sequence: CASSWGGRGAGEQYF. CDR3 bases: TGTGCCAGCAGCTGGGGGGGGCGGGGTGCGGGCGAGCAGTACTTC.

For the CDR3, the DNA is TGCGCCAGCAGCTTGGCAGAGAACACTGAAGCTTTCTTT. Its translation is CASSLAENTEAFF. The chain carries TRBV5-1 and TRBJ1-1; no reliable D call. Germline V gives CDR1 SGHRS, CDR2 YFSETQ. V dropped 0 bases and J dropped 1 base, with 4 bases sitting between them. The length of the CDR3 is 13 residues. Together with reference TRBV5-1 and TRBJ1-1, the CDR3 gives the full variable domain: KAGVTQTPRYLIKTRGQQVTLSCSPISGHRSVSWYQQTPGQGLQFLFEYFSETQRNKGNFPGRFSGRQFSNSRSEMNVSTLELGDSALYLCASSLAENTEAFFGQGTRLTVV.

This clone has just a few counts. The sample has other DNA sequences that encode this CDR3 too. The chain joins TRBV7-2 to TRBJ2-5; no definite D call. The germline CDR1 and CDR2 sequences are SGHTA and FQGNSA. Trimming cost V 5 bases and J 1 base, with 2 bases left between them. The CDR3 spans 11 residues. The CDR3 sequence: CASSLQETQYF. In DNA, the CDR3 is TGTGCCAGCAGCCTCCAAGAGACCCAGTACTTC.

The V gene is TRBV5-6, the J gene TRBJ1-4; a weak D match, TRBD1 (5 bases). CDR1 and CDR2 (germline): SGHDT, YYEEEE. The CDR3 length is 13 residues. Trimming removed 2 bases from V and 8 bases from J, with 10 bases in between. The CDR3 nucleotides read TGTGCCAGCAGCTTTAGGGGAGGAGAAAAACTGTTTTTT. Amino acid sequence: CASSFRGGEKLFF.

The chain is built from TRBV5-4 and TRBJ2-5; 9 positions match TRBD1. Near its end, the DNA agrees better with TRBJ2-7, so the J call may be wrong. CDR1 is SGHNT and CDR2 is YYREEE in the germline V gene (reference sequence). This CDR3 has 16 amino acids. The CDR3 spells CASSRGGGTGPYEQYF. In DNA form, the CDR3 reads TGTGCCAGCAGCCGGGGAGGCGGGACAGGGCCCTACGAGCAGTACTTC.

The chain combines TRBV6-5 with TRBJ2-1, with D unresolved. This CDR3 contains 12 residues. V shed 2 bases and J shed 7 bases, with 6 bases lying between them. The germline gives CDR1 MNHEY, CDR2 SVGAGI. The CDR3 coding sequence is TGTGCCAGCAGTTACGCCGGGAATGAGCAGTTCTTC. This codes for CASSYAGNEQFF.

The chain uses TRBV19 and TRBJ2-1, with 9 bases matching TRBD2. Germline CDR1 is LNHDA and CDR2 is SQIVND (reference sequence). The CDR3 extends over 14 amino acids. The V segment lost 4 bases and the J segment 5 bases; nucleotides outside the gene matches: 3. The CDR3 spells CASSSGGADNEQFF. The CDR3 nucleotides read TGTGCCAGTAGTAGCGGGGGGGCAGACAATGAGCAGTTCTTC. Complete variable domain (other parts from reference TRBV19 and TRBJ2-1): DGGITQSPKYLFRKEGQNVTLSCEQNLNHDAMYWYRQDPGQGLRLIYYSQIVNDFQKGDIAEGYSVSREKKESFPLTVTSAQKNPTAFYLCASSSGGADNEQFFGPGTRLTVL.

The chain carries TRBV19 and TRBJ2-5, with D possibly being TRBD2 (6 bases). V lost 5 bases and J 2 bases, leaving 15 bases between the germline ends. The CDR3 totals 15 residues. Germline V gene data show CDR1 as LNHDA and CDR2 as SQIVND (reference sequence). Written as DNA, the CDR3 is TGTGCCAGTAGTTTACGGACTAACCGTCAAGAGACCCAGTACTTC. As protein: CASSLRTNRQETQYF.

The V call is TRBV5-1, the J call TRBJ1-1; a possible D gene is TRBD1 (5 bases). The CDR3 runs to 15 residues. V was pared by 3 bases and J by 1 base, with 13 bases between. Looked up from germline, CDR1 is SGHRS and CDR2 is YFSETQ. The CDR3 region is CASSSGWRGNTEAFF. The CDR3 coding sequence is TGCGCCAGCAGCTCGGGTTGGAGGGGGAACACTGAAGCTTTCTTT.

A few counts support this clone. The chain is built from TRBV5-1 and TRBJ1-2, with 10 bases fitting TRBD1. This CDR3 region has 14 residues. V lost 3 bases and J lost 8; bases outside the gene matches: 7. Looked up from germline, CDR1 is SGHRS and CDR2 is YFSETQ. The CDR3 sequence: CASSWDRGTGGYTF. CDR3 coding DNA: TGCGCCAGCAGCTGGGACAGGGGAACGGGAGGCTACACCTTC.

V is TRBV9 and J is TRBJ2-3, with D uncertain. Germline CDR1 SGDLS, CDR2 YYNGEE. Trimming removed 0 bases from V and 5 bases from J, with 10 bases in between. The CDR3 runs 14 residues. The CDR3 here is CASSVARQEDTQYF. CDR3 nucleotides: TGTGCCAGCAGCGTAGCTCGGCAGGAAGATACGCAGTATTTT.

This clone was seen more than once but under ten times. This rearrangement joins TRBV29-1 to TRBJ1-2; maybe TRBD1 (6 bases). V lost 2 bases to trimming and J lost 2 bases, with 9 bases between them. The CDR3 is made up of 13 amino acids. Per the germline V gene, CDR1 is SQVTM and CDR2 is ANQGSEA. Here the CDR3 reads CSVEWGPNYGYTF. DNA for the CDR3: TGCAGCGTTGAATGGGGGCCCAACTATGGCTACACCTTC.

V is TRBV5-1 and J is TRBJ2-1; 9 bases align to TRBD1. The CDR3 is 15 residues long. Germline V gives CDR1 SGHRS, CDR2 YFSETQ. J was trimmed by 3 bases and V by 5 bases; bases with no gene match: 6. The CDR3 loop reads CASSFDRGDYNEQFF. The CDR3 nucleotides read TGCGCCAGCAGTTTCGACAGGGGGGACTACAATGAGCAGTTCTTC.

The rearrangement links TRBV27 to TRBJ2-7, with D perhaps TRBD1 (5 bases). Trimming took off 5 bases at V and 4 bases at J, with 15 bases between the two ends. Per germline, CDR1 MNHEY and CDR2 SMNVEV (reference sequence). The length of the CDR3 is 14 residues. The CDR3 reads CASSPRVSGYEQYF. CDR3 coding DNA: TGTGCCAGCAGTCCCAGGGTGTCCGGATACGAGCAGTACTTC.

The chain recombines TRBV7-9 with TRBJ1-2; no definite D call. This CDR3 spans 12 amino acids. The germline CDR1 and CDR2 sequences are SEHNR and FQNEAQ (reference sequence). V was clipped by 1 base and J by 8 bases, with 8 bases between them. CDR3 in DNA: TGTGCCAGCAGCTTAGGCGTTCGCGGCTACACCTTC. This translates into CASSLGVRGYTF.

CDR3 sequence reads: CASSLSGAGGYTF. The CDR3 region has the DNA TGTGCCAGCAGCTTAAGTGGGGCTGGTGGCTACACCTTC. J is TRBJ1-2 and V is TRBV7-9; D might be TRBD1 (5 bases). Germline loops: CDR1 SEHNR, CDR2 FQNEAQ (reference sequence). The V gene lost 2 bases and the J gene lost 7 bases, with 11 bases spanning the gap. The length of the CDR3 is 13 residues.

This chain links TRBV4-3 with TRBJ2-2; D ambiguous. This CDR3 is built from 15 residues. Trimming left V 1 base short and J 4 bases short, with 10 bases between. The germline CDR1 and CDR2 sequences are LGHNA and YSLEER. CDR3 sequence reads: CASSQGWAITGELFF. CDR3 DNA sequence: TGCGCCAGCAGCCAAGGCTGGGCGATCACCGGGGAGCTGTTTTTT.

The chain has TRBV28 and TRBJ1-5; TRBD1 might be the D (6 bases). V lost 2 bases, J lost 2 bases, and 10 bases lay in between. Germline loops: CDR1 MDHEN, CDR2 SYDVKM. The CDR3 runs to 15 residues. The CDR3 protein is CASSLARGGNQPQHF. CDR3 coding DNA: TGTGCCAGCAGTTTAGCCAGGGGAGGCAATCAGCCCCAGCATTTT.

The V gene is TRBV7-3, the J gene TRBJ1-5, with 8 bases fitting TRBD1. CDR3 size: 15 residues. Trimming cost V 5 bases and J 3 bases; bases outside gene matches: 6. The V gene's germline CDR1 is SGHTA and CDR2 FQGTGA. The chain's CDR3 is CASSPGTGDNQPQHF. The DNA of the CDR3 is TGTGCCAGCAGCCCCGGGACAGGAGACAATCAGCCCCAGCATTTT.

The chain carries TRBV4-3 and TRBJ1-3; 7 bases fit TRBD1. The V gene end was trimmed by 4 bases and the J gene end by 3 bases; junction bases not matched to a gene: 3. Germline CDR1 is LGHNA and CDR2 is YSLEER. The CDR3 sequence is 14 residues long. The CDR3 spells CASSLYRGGNTIYF. The CDR3, as DNA: TGCGCCAGCAGCCTCTACAGGGGTGGAAACACCATATATTTT.